A selection of T cell receptor beta chains follows, all from one sample in a study of post-analysis software for immune sequencing data. TCRdb reprocessed the PCR reads with MiXCR, giving one entry per CDR3 protein. The table lists 650,000 to 900,000 distinct CDR3 sequences, roughly 46% of them singletons. The sequencing sample was made of blood. The source of these receptors is a girl aged 10-17 years with multiple sclerosis. Both conserved end residues are part of each CDR3. The D gene is left open where the match is weak. Size values are once, few and many counts, or a class for expanded clones, and some rows have none.

v_call,j_call,d_call,clone_size,cdr3_nt,cdr3_aa
TRBV12-3/TRBV12-4,TRBJ1-2,.,.,TGTGCCAGCAGCCGAGGTGGGGGCAGAGGCTACACCTTC,CASSRGGGRGYTF
TRBV28,TRBJ2-7,TRBD2,.,TGTGCCAGCCAAATGACTAGCGCCCACTACGAGCAGTACTTC,CASQMTSAHYEQYF
TRBV20-1,TRBJ2-7,TRBD1,.,TGCAGTGCTAGAGGCACAGGGGTTTCCCTCTACGAGCAGTACTTC,CSARGTGVSLYEQYF
TRBV7-9,TRBJ1-6,.,.,TGTGCCAGCACCGAGTATTCACCCCTCCACTTT,CASTEYSPLHF
TRBV7-2,TRBJ2-5,.,.,TGTGCCAGCAAATTCGGGGGCCCCCAAGAGACCCAGTACTTC,CASKFGGPQETQYF
TRBV6-5,TRBJ2-7,.,few,TGTGCCAGCAGCCTACGGGTACGGCGGGAATCCTACGAGCAGTACTTC,CASSLRVRRESYEQYF
TRBV12-3/TRBV12-4,TRBJ2-7,TRBD1,.,TGTGCCAGCAGTTGGGACAGGGGGAAATGGCGGGAGGACTACGAGCAGTACTTC,CASSWDRGKWREDYEQYF
TRBV12-3/TRBV12-4,TRBJ2-7,.,few,TGTGCCAGCAGTTTACAAGCCTACGAGCAGTACTTC,CASSLQAYEQYF
TRBV12-3/TRBV12-4,TRBJ2-7,.,few,TGTGCCAGCAGCCCGGTCCAGGGACCCCTCGGGCAGTACTTC,CASSPVQGPLGQYF
TRBV3-1,TRBJ2-5,.,.,TGTGCCAGCAGCCAACTCTACGGGAAGACCCAGTACTTC,CASSQLYGKTQYF
TRBV20-1,TRBJ2-1,.,.,TGCAGTGGAGGGAGGCCCCCGAATGAGCAGTTCTTC,CSGGRPPNEQFF
TRBV20-1,TRBJ1-2,TRBD1,.,TGCAGTGCTTCGTCCCGGGACAGGGTTGATGGCTACACCTTC,CSASSRDRVDGYTF
TRBV7-3,TRBJ2-6,TRBD1,.,TGTGCCAGCAGCTTCAAAACAGGGGCCTCTGGGGCCAACGTCCTGACTTTC,CASSFKTGASGANVLTF
TRBV6-1,TRBJ2-7,.,.,TGTGCCAGCAGTCGGCCCGACAGCTTGGGCAAGCCCTACGAGCAGTACTTC,CASSRPDSLGKPYEQYF
TRBV29-1,TRBJ2-1,.,few,TGCAGCGTTGTGGTGCTGGCTTACAATGAGCAGTTCTTC,CSVVVLAYNEQFF
TRBV29-1,TRBJ2-1,.,.,TGCAGCGTTGAATCTAGGGCCTTTAGCGGCCGCCCCTACAATGAGCAGTTCTTC,CSVESRAFSGRPYNEQFF
TRBV20-1,TRBJ1-5,.,.,TGCAGTGCTAGAGATTTGCGGGACGGCAATCAGCCCCAGCATTTT,CSARDLRDGNQPQHF
TRBV11-3,TRBJ2-1,.,.,TGTGCCAGCAGCTGGGATGGGGATGAGCAGTTCTTC,CASSWDGDEQFF
TRBV18,TRBJ2-1,TRBD2,.,TGTGCCAGCTCACCGCTAGCGGGAGCCCCCTACAATGAGCAGTTCTTC,CASSPLAGAPYNEQFF
TRBV7-3,TRBJ2-3,TRBD1,.,TGTGCCAGCAGCTTCGGACAGGCTTGGACAGATACGCAGTATTTT,CASSFGQAWTDTQYF
TRBV12-3/TRBV12-4,TRBJ2-7,.,few,TGTGCCAGCAGCAAACAGTTCCCGAGCTCCTACGAGCAGTACTTC,CASSKQFPSSYEQYF
TRBV10-2,TRBJ2-1,.,few,TGCGCCAGCAGCGAGCGGGTCTACAATGAGCAGTTCTTC,CASSERVYNEQFF
TRBV25-1,TRBJ2-5,.,few,TGTGCCAGCAGTGCGACCAGGGCCGAAGAGACCCAGTACTTC,CASSATRAEETQYF
TRBV7-3,TRBJ2-5,.,.,TGTGCCAGCAGCTTTATCCGCGCTTTGGCCTGGCAAGAGACCCAGTACTTC,CASSFIRALAWQETQYF
TRBV2,TRBJ2-7,TRBD2,.,TGTGCCAGCAGTGAACAGCGGGACCGCTACGAGCAGTACTTC,CASSEQRDRYEQYF
TRBV5-1,TRBJ2-7,TRBD2,.,TGCGCCAGCAGCTCCGTCGGGGTAGCGGGAGTGATCTACGAGCAGTACTTC,CASSSVGVAGVIYEQYF
TRBV5-1,TRBJ2-5,TRBD2,.,TGCGCCAGCAGGAGGTGGGGACTAGCGGACCCAGGGACCCAGTACTTC,CASRRWGLADPGTQYF
TRBV12-3/TRBV12-4,TRBJ2-1,.,few,TGTGCCAGCAGCTTGGGACCCTTCACCTACAATGAGCAGTTCTTC,CASSLGPFTYNEQFF
TRBV7-9,TRBJ2-3,TRBD1,.,TGTGCCAGCAGCTGGGAACAGGGGAGAGATACGCAGTATTTT,CASSWEQGRDTQYF
TRBV6-1,TRBJ2-4,.,.,TGTGCCAGCAGTGATCCAGGGCTGGACATTCAGTACTTC,CASSDPGLDIQYF
TRBV20-1,TRBJ2-7,TRBD1,.,TGCAGTGCTAGGGTCCAGGGGGTTTACGAGCAGTACTTC,CSARVQGVYEQYF
TRBV12-3/TRBV12-4,TRBJ1-6,.,few,TGTGCCAGCAGTTTTCGGTGGGGTGGGGATTCACCCCTCCACTTT,CASSFRWGGDSPLHF
TRBV9,TRBJ2-3,TRBD2,.,TGTGCCAGCAGCACGGGACTATTTGATACGCAGTATTTT,CASSTGLFDTQYF
TRBV24-1,TRBJ2-5,TRBD1,few,TGTGCCACCAGTGACCCTGATACAGGGGTGGGGGAGACCCAGTACTTC,CATSDPDTGVGETQYF
TRBV7-2,TRBJ2-1,TRBD2,.,TGTGCCAGCAGCCCCCCCCTAGCGGACAATGAGCAGTTCTTC,CASSPPLADNEQFF
TRBV12-3/TRBV12-4,TRBJ2-7,.,.,TGTGCCAGCAGTTTTAAGGGTCCCTACGAGCAGTACTTC,CASSFKGPYEQYF
TRBV12-3/TRBV12-4,TRBJ2-1,.,few,TGTGCCAGCAGTTTGGTTCTGGATACTGAGCAGTTCTTC,CASSLVLDTEQFF
TRBV2,TRBJ2-3,TRBD2,.,TGTGCCAGCAGCGGACTAGCGGGAGAATTAGATACGCAGTATTTT,CASSGLAGELDTQYF
TRBV28,TRBJ2-3,.,.,TGTGCCAGCAGTAGAGTAAGCACAGATACGCAGTATTTT,CASSRVSTDTQYF
TRBV18,TRBJ1-5,.,.,TGTGCCAGCTCCAGAGAGAGGGCTGATCAGGCCCAGCATTTT,CASSRERADQAQHF
TRBV5-1,TRBJ2-3,TRBD2,few,TGCGCCAGCAGCCTACGCCTAGCGGAGTCTAGCACAGATACGCAGTATTTT,CASSLRLAESSTDTQYF
TRBV12-3/TRBV12-4,TRBJ1-5,.,.,TGTGCCAGCAGTTTCGCGCAGAGCAATCAGCCCCAGCATTTT,CASSFAQSNQPQHF
TRBV7-3,TRBJ1-1,.,.,TGTGCCAGCAGCTTAGAGGGGCAGGGACTAACTGAAGCTTTCTTT,CASSLEGQGLTEAFF
TRBV25-1,TRBJ2-7,TRBD2,few,TGTGCCAGCAGTGCCGCGGGGGGCGAGCAGTACTTC,CASSAAGGEQYF
TRBV4-3,TRBJ2-7,TRBD2,.,TGCGCCAGCAGCCGGAGCGGGAGACTCGACGAGCAGTACTTC,CASSRSGRLDEQYF
TRBV6-5,TRBJ2-3,.,few,TGTGCCAGCAGTGTGGGGGTGGGCACAGATACGCAGTATTTT,CASSVGVGTDTQYF
TRBV5-5,TRBJ1-2,.,.,TGTGCCAGCAGCTTGGAAGCAGGGACCTATGGCTACACCTTC,CASSLEAGTYGYTF